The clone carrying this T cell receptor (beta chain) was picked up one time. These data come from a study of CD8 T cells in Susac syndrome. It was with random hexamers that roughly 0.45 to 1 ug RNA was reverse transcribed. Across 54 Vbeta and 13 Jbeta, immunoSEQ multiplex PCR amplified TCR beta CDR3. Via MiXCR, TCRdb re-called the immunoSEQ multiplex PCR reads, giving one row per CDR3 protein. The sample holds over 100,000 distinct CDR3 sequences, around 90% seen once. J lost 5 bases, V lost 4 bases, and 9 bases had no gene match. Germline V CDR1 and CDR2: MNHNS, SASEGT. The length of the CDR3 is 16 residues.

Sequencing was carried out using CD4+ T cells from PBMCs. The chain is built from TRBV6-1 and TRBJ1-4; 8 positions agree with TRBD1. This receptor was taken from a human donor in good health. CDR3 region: CASSADWDRWNEKLFF. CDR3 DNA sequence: TGTGCCAGCAGTGCGGATTGGGACAGGTGGAATGAAAAACTGTTTTTT.